This T cell receptor (beta chain) came from a study of human T cells and chemical hapten exposure. TCRdb called the RACE reads again in MiXCR, with one record for every CDR3 protein. The data hold 180,000 or so distinct CDR3 sequences, with about 31% observed a single time. Germline V gene lookup returns CDR1 SEHNR and CDR2 FQNEAQ (reference sequence). V gave up 4 bases and J gave up 9 bases; unmatched junction bases: 18. This CDR3 has 17 residues. The time point: pre-sensitization, week 0. Regarding treatment: therapeutic diphenylcyclopropenone sensitization with weekly scalp DPC. The rearrangement links TRBV7-9 to TRBJ2-1, with TRBD2 identical over 7 bases. The TCR sequence derives from a woman aged 25 to 39 with alopecia areata. Some clones in this sample may be carry-over from other donors' samples. The material was whole blood, obtained in connection with sensitization to the hapten diphenylcyclopropenone (DPC). The CDR3 coding sequence is TGTGCCAGCAGCTCGGCGGTCTTCGGGACTAAATCTGGTGAGCAGTTCTTC. Its translation is CASSSAVFGTKSGEQFF. The entire variable domain, with the rest obtained from reference TRBV7-9 and TRBJ2-1, is as follows: DTGVSQNPRHKITKRGQNVTFRCDPISEHNRLYWYRQTLGQGPEFLTYFQNEAQLEKSRLLSDRFSAERPKGSFSTLEIQRTEQGDSAMYLCASSSAVFGTKSGEQFFGPGTRLTVL.